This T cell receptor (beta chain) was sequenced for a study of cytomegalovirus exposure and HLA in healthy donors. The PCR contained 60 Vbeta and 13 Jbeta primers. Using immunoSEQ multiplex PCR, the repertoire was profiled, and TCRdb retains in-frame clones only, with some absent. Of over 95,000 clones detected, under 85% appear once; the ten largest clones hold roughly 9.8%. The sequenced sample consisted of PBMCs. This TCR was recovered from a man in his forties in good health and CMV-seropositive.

DNA of the CDR3: TGTGCCAGTAACCCGGGACCCGGGGGGGATACGCAGTATTTT. This translates into CASNPGPGGDTQYF. The J gene is TRBJ2-3, the V gene TRBV19; 7 bases map to TRBD2. The germline gives CDR1 LNHDA, CDR2 SQIVND (reference sequence). Trimming removed 7 bases from V and 6 bases from J; junction bases left unmatched: 10. This CDR3 region has 14 residues.